The 15 T cell receptor beta chains below all came from one sample that was sequenced in a study of tumor-infiltrating lymphocytes in primary liver carcinoma. Unsorted whole blood yielded blood RNA, and germline DNA was extracted as well. A constant-region primer primed TCR beta cDNA synthesis from about 490 ng of total RNA. Construction of TCR beta libraries relied on three successive nested multiplex PCR rounds employing slightly modified ARM-PCR. TRBV1-TRBV30 forward primers and a C-beta reverse primer were used in the first two PCR rounds, which each ran for 9 to 10 cycles. Each CDR3 protein gets one entry after TCRdb re-called the multiplex PCR reads with MiXCR. In the table there are hundreds of thousands of distinct CDR3 sequences, 65% of which are singletons. Sequenced: peripheral blood. The receptors shown here come from a man in his forties with primary liver carcinoma and hepatitis B virus infection.

Turning to this clonotype: Sequence at one end of the junction differs from germline and may be a read error. V and J are TRBV14 and TRBJ1-1; unclear D gene. Germline V gene data show CDR1 as SGHDN and CDR2 as FVKESK. This CDR3 has 14 amino acids. Here the CDR3 reads CANSQDLVGTEAFF. The DNA of the CDR3 is TGTGCCAACAGCCAAGATCTCGTAGGCACTGAAGCTTTCTTT.

To note about this clonotype: The CDR3 does not close with the conserved phenylalanine or tryptophan, likely indicating a read error. V is TRBV28 and J is TRBJ2-1; 9 bases line up with TRBD2. Unmatched junction bases numbered 15, after V lost 5 bases and J lost 10 bases. The CDR3 consists of 16 residues. Germline CDR1 is MDHEN and CDR2 is SYDVKM. Here the CDR3 DNA reads TGTGCCAGCAGTCCCCTCGGTTTAGCGGGAGATAACGAGCAGTTCTCC. It encodes CASSPLGLAGDNEQFS.

The V and J genes are TRBV7-9 and TRBJ2-5; 8 nucleotides line up with TRBD1. Germline trimming cut 3 bases from V and 9 bases from J; bases unmatched to any gene: 12. The CDR3 length is 15 residues. Germline V gene lookup returns CDR1 SEHNR and CDR2 FQNEAQ (reference sequence). This CDR3 reads CASSFEGQVGESQYF. In nucleotides, the CDR3 is TGTGCCAGCAGCTTTGAGGGACAGGTGGGGGAGTCCCAGTACTTC.

This clonotype was detected ten times or more. This chain joins TRBV29-1 and TRBJ1-1, with 7 bases that match TRBD1. The CDR3 has 14 amino acids. V was pared by 4 bases and J by 0 bases, with 5 bases of the junction left unmatched. The germline V gene encodes CDR1 SQVTM and CDR2 ANQGSEA. For the CDR3, the DNA is TGCAGCGTTGGGGGACAGATAGTGAACACTGAAGCTTTCTTT. Translated, it gives CSVGGQIVNTEAFF.

Regarding this clonotype: One end of the junction is discordant with germline, which a read error may explain. DNA for the CDR3: TGTGGCAGCAGCCGTAACTTGAGCACTGAAGCTTTCTTT. Its translation: CGSSRNLSTEAFF. This chain joins TRBV11-3 and TRBJ1-1; no clear D gene. CDR3 length equals 13 residues. CDR1 is SGHNT and CDR2 is YENEEA in the germline V gene.

As regards this clonotype: A clone one base away is much larger, so this may be a read error. The chain uses TRBV6-2 or TRBV6-3 and TRBJ2-7, with TRBD2 matching 8 bases. This CDR3 has 15 amino acids. Germline assignment: CDR1 MNHEY and CDR2 SVGEGT. The CDR3 nucleotides read TGTGTCAGCAGACACACCGGGACTAGCTCCTACGAGCAGTACTTC. Its protein is CVSRHTGTSSYEQYF.

This clonotype was seen a handful of times. The chain is built from TRBV5-4 and TRBJ2-5; TRBD1 matches at 9 bases. Looked up from germline, CDR1 is SGHNT and CDR2 is YYREEE (reference sequence). CDR3 length equals 15 residues. Unmatched junction bases numbered 4, after V lost 1 base and J lost 3 bases. CDR3 residues: CASSLQTGGEETQYF. The CDR3 DNA reads TGTGCCAGCAGCTTGCAAACAGGGGGCGAAGAGACCCAGTACTTC.

This chain uses TRBV5-1 with TRBJ2-5, with TRBD2 matching over 9 bases. Unmatched junction bases numbered 8, after V lost 4 bases and J lost 4 bases. Per the germline V gene, CDR1 is SGHRS and CDR2 is YFSETQ. CDR3 size: 15 residues. CDR3 loop: CASSISGSRRETQYF. CDR3 nucleotides: TGCGCCAGCAGCATTAGCGGGAGTCGGCGAGAGACCCAGTACTTC.

To note about this clonotype: A single base separates this from a much larger clone, so it may be a read error. The chain joins TRBV6-2 or TRBV6-3 to TRBJ2-3; TRBD2 aligns across 7 bases. Trimming removed 8 bases from V and 4 bases from J; junction bases left unmatched: 9. The CDR3 sequence is 14 residues long. The germline gives CDR1 MNHEY, CDR2 SVGEGT. CDR3 nucleotide sequence: TGTGCCAGCCAGCTAGTGGGAGGGCCAGATACGCAGTATTTT. It specifies CASQLVGGPDTQYF.

In the case of this clonotype: This may come from a read error, since a much larger clone is one base off. The gene calls are TRBV12-3 or TRBV12-4 and TRBJ2-5, with TRBD2 matching 7 bases. Trimming at V came to 0 bases and at J to 7 bases, leaving 5 bases not matched to a gene. CDR3 length: 14 residues. CDR3: CASSLAGGPGTQYF. The CDR3 bases are TGTGCCAGCAGTTTAGCGGGAGGGCCAGGGACCCAGTACTTC.

This rearrangement joins TRBV6-2 or TRBV6-3 to TRBJ1-6; 7 bases fit TRBD1. CDR1 and CDR2 from the germline V gene are MNHEY and SVGEGT. CDR3 size: 16 residues. V shed 8 bases, J shed 7 bases, and the junction held 14 bases outside the gene matches. The CDR3: CASGGRTGVSNSPLHF. CDR3 in DNA: TGTGCCAGCGGAGGTAGAACAGGGGTTTCAAATTCACCCCTCCACTTT.

As for this clonotype: Mismatch with germline at one junction end may stem from a read error. V and J are TRBV20-1 and TRBJ2-4; D is unclear. Germline V gives CDR1 DFQATT, CDR2 SNEGSKA (reference sequence). The CDR3 has 17 residues. The CDR3 is CGARDRTATLAKNIQYF. The DNA for the CDR3 is TGCGGTGCTAGAGATAGGACGGCAACTTTAGCCAAAAACATTCAGTACTTC.

The sample holds one count of this clonotype. This clone may be a read error of a much larger clone one base away. The chain employs TRBV6-2 or TRBV6-3 and TRBJ2-7; 7 nucleotides line up with TRBD1. The V segment lost 7 bases and the J segment 5 bases; nucleotides outside the gene matches: 11. Germline-derived CDR1 and CDR2 are MNHEY and SVGEGT. This CDR3 has 14 amino acids. CDR3 in DNA: TGTGCCAGCACCGAGACCCTGACAGGGAACGAGCAGTACTTC. Protein sequence: CASTETLTGNEQYF.

Details on this clonotype: At one of its ends the junction is not consistent with the germline gene, which may arise from a read error. The CDR3 loop reads CGVEDPGANYGYTF. The CDR3, as DNA: TGCGGCGTTGAAGATCCGGGGGCTAACTATGGCTACACCTTC. The gene calls are TRBV29-1 and TRBJ1-2; D possibly corresponds to TRBD1 (5 bases). This CDR3 has 14 residues. Germline CDR1 SQVTM, CDR2 ANQGSEA.

This clonotype was seen just once. The chain links TRBV29-1 to TRBJ1-2; D is unclear. Trimming removed 0 bases from V and 8 bases from J, with 16 bases in between. Germline assignment: CDR1 SQVTM and CDR2 ANQGSEA. CDR3 length: 14 residues. The CDR3 bases are TGCAGCGTTGAAGAGGGCCACACGTCATACGGCTACACCTTC. This encodes CSVEEGHTSYGYTF.